Here is one TCR beta chain with its context. Its antigen is still unknown. This specimen comes from a study of CD8+ T cells in alopecia areata. Study-level points and caveats: Alphabeta T cells residing in normal skin are also sequenced in scalp samples. Mice showed TCR sharing more clearly than patients did, possibly owing to HLA. Clonality exceeded that of normal scalp in lesional scalp, most notably in alopecia totalis/universalis.

Both CD4+ and CD8+ T cells were separated by sorting PBMCs. The sequencing template was cDNA reverse transcribed from extracted RNA. The repertoire was sequenced with immunoSEQ multiplex PCR; TCRdb's copy has only in-frame clones and lacks some. This table holds 140,000 to 150,000 clones, about three fifths found once. The germline gives CDR1 MNHEY, CDR2 SMNVEV (reference sequence). The V end lost 8 bases, the J end lost 0 bases, and 11 bases lay between the germline ends. The CDR3 runs to 14 residues. The sequence came from a human donor in good health. The chain joins TRBV27 to TRBJ2-1, with a tentative D call TRBD1 (5 bases). Sequenced material: CD8+ T cells sorted from blood. In DNA, the CDR3 is TGTGCCAGCGGCCAGGGTAGCTCCTACAATGAGCAGTTCTTC. As protein: CASGQGSSYNEQFF.